Reported below is one T cell receptor beta chain. These data are taken from a study of identical twins. Germline V gives CDR1 LNHNV, CDR2 YYDKDF (reference sequence). The CDR3 loop spans 15 amino acids. V was clipped by 3 bases and J by 4 bases, with 15 bases between them. A universal primer site was added by template switching, and unique molecular identifiers were carried by the cDNA. TCRdb re-called the 5' RACE reads with MiXCR, one entry per CDR3 protein. The sample contains fewer than 900,000 distinct CDR3 sequences, 18% of which appear only once. The data were also submitted as part of a second study, on T cells expressing NK-cell markers.

This clonotype originated in a woman aged 18-30 years in good health. The source material was PBMCs. V usage is TRBV15 and J usage is TRBJ1-2; D unclear. The CDR3 sequence is CATSRDSAGGYGYTF. The CDR3, as DNA: TGTGCCACCAGCAGGGATTCAGCGGGAGGCTATGGCTACACCTTC.